The entry below gives a single TCR beta chain sequence along with its context. The CDR3 length is 16 residues. Germline V gene data show CDR1 as MNHEY and CDR2 as SVGEGT. J lost 4 bases, V lost 5 bases, and 9 bases had no gene match. The data originate from a study of patients and donors after allogeneic stem cell transplantation. TCRdb re-called the RT-PCR reads with MiXCR, one entry per CDR3 protein. The sample holds some 880,000 distinct CDR3 sequences; more than 15% are singletons and the top ten take around 6%. The material sequenced was blood, either unsorted or a sorted T cell fraction (not recorded which). The receptor comes from a human donor who was either an allogeneic HSCT recipient or a stem cell or donor lymphocyte infusion donor (not recorded which). It is not recorded whose cells these are; they may come from a transplant donor. The genes are TRBV6-2 or TRBV6-3 and TRBJ1-1, with 11 bases lining up with TRBD1. The CDR3 is CASSTHGQGAFTEAFF. CDR3 in DNA: TGTGCCAGCAGTACCCACGGACAGGGGGCGTTCACTGAAGCTTTCTTT.